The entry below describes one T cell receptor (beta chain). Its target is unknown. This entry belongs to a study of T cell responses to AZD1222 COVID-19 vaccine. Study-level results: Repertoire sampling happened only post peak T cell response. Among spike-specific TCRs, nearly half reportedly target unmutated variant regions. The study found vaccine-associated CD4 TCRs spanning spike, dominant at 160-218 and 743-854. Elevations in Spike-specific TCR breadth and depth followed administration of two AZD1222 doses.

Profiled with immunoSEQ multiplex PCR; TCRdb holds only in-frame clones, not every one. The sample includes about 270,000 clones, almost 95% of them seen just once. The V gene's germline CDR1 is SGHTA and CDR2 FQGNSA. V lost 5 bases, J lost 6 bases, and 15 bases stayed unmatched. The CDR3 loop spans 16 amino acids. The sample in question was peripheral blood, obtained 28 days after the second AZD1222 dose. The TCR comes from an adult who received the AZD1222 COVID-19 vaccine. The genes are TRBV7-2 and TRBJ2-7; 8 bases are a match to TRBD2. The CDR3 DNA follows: TGTGCCAGCAGCGATCCTTCTAGAGCGGGAGCCGGCGAGCAGTACTTC. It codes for CASSDPSRAGAGEQYF.